One sample yielded the 11 T cell receptor beta chains listed below, sequenced in a study of patients and donors after allogeneic stem cell transplantation. TCRdb reprocessed the RT-PCR reads via MiXCR and lists one record per CDR3 protein. The sample lists 200 to 300 distinct CDR3 sequences, 2% to 2.5% occurring once. The sequencing input was blood, either unsorted or a sorted T cell fraction (not recorded which). The receptors here all came from a human donor who was either an allogeneic HSCT recipient or a stem cell or donor lymphocyte infusion donor (not recorded which). It is not recorded whose cells these are; they may come from a transplant donor.

This clonotype is large. The chain carries TRBV7-9 and TRBJ2-1; the match to TRBD2 covers 10 bases. Germline CDR1 is SEHNR and CDR2 is FQNEAQ (reference sequence). This CDR3 comprises 15 residues. V dropped 4 bases and J dropped 3; count of bases not matched to a gene: 3. The CDR3 loop reads CASSSTSGYYNEQFF. The CDR3 DNA follows: TGTGCCAGCAGCTCGACTAGCGGGTACTACAATGAGCAGTTCTTC.

This clonotype is large (0.1 to 1%) by share. V and J are TRBV20-1 and TRBJ1-5; tentative D call: TRBD1 (5 bases). Germline V gene sequence: CDR1 DFQATT, CDR2 SNEGSKA (reference sequence). The germline V and J ends were trimmed by 0 bases and 7 bases, with 13 bases remaining between them. The CDR3 is 14 amino acids. CDR3 loop: CSARDHGAGQPQHF. CDR3 nucleotides: TGCAGTGCTAGAGATCATGGGGCGGGACAGCCCCAGCATTTT.

This clonotype is deemed large (0.1 to 1%). This sequence joins TRBV9 and TRBJ2-1; tentatively, D is TRBD1 (5 bases). This CDR3 has 14 amino acids. Trimming left V 2 bases short and J 5 bases short, with 11 bases between. Germline CDR1 is SGDLS and CDR2 is YYNGEE. The CDR3 loop is CASSVWGSNNEQFF. CDR3 nucleotides: TGTGCCAGCAGCGTTTGGGGCAGCAACAATGAGCAGTTCTTC.

Sample share makes this clonotype large. V usage is TRBV10-3 and J usage is TRBJ2-7, with D uncertain. The CDR3 is 13 amino acids. Trimming took 6 bases from V and 5 from J, leaving 14 bases between them. The germline V gene encodes CDR1 ENHRY and CDR2 SYGVKD. CDR3 protein: CAISDRAQHEQYF. The CDR3 nucleotides read TGTGCCATCAGCGACCGGGCCCAACACGAGCAGTACTTC.

This clonotype is deemed large. The chain links TRBV5-1 to TRBJ2-1, with D perhaps given as TRBD1 or TRBD2 (6 bases each). CDR1 SGHRS and CDR2 YFSETQ come from the germline V gene. This CDR3 is 15 amino acids long. With 7 bases removed from V and 0 bases from J, the gap between germline ends came to 14 bases. The CDR3 sequence: CASGGGESSYNEQFF. CDR3 nucleotide sequence: TGCGCCAGCGGGGGCGGGGAAAGCTCCTACAATGAGCAGTTCTTC.

By proportion, this clonotype is large. The chain carries TRBV29-1 and TRBJ2-1, with D unresolved. V was cut by 4 bases and J by 2 bases, with 6 bases left in between. The germline CDR1 and CDR2 sequences are SQVTM and ANQGSEA. The CDR3 contains 12 residues. The CDR3 sequence is CSVAKTYNEQFF. Here the CDR3 DNA reads TGCAGCGTTGCAAAAACCTACAATGAGCAGTTCTTC.

By share, this clonotype counts as large. The rearrangement joins TRBV10-3 to TRBJ1-2; 8 nucleotides agree with TRBD1. Germline loops: CDR1 ENHRY, CDR2 SYGVKD. V was clipped by 2 bases and J by 6 bases; unmatched bases: 2. CDR3 size: 13 residues. The CDR3 nucleotides read TGTGCCATCAGTGAGGAGACAGGGGATGGCTACACCTTC. Amino acid sequence: CAISEETGDGYTF.

In its sample, this clonotype ranks as large. The J gene is TRBJ2-7, the V gene TRBV19; 7 bases agree with TRBD1. The length of the CDR3 is 15 residues. Germline assignment: CDR1 LNHDA and CDR2 SQIVND (reference sequence). The V and J ends lost 2 bases and 7 bases, in that order; junction bases with no gene match: 11. The CDR3: CASSIHPGGSDEQYF. DNA of the CDR3: TGTGCCAGTAGTATACACCCAGGGGGATCAGATGAGCAGTACTTC.

This clonotype is classed as large. This chain connects TRBV27 to TRBJ1-6; the match to TRBD1 covers 9 bases. The CDR3 has 17 amino acids. The V gene end was trimmed by 2 bases and the J gene end by 4 bases; junction bases not matched to a gene: 6. Germline assignment: CDR1 MNHEY and CDR2 SMNVEV (reference sequence). The CDR3 region has the DNA TGTGCCAGCAGTTTAGAACAGGGGGCGAATTATAATTCACCCCTCCACTTT. It is translated as CASSLEQGANYNSPLHF.

By its share, this clonotype is large. The V and J genes are TRBV12-3 or TRBV12-4 and TRBJ2-7; TRBD2 matches at 7 bases. V dropped 9 bases and J dropped 1; count of bases not matched to a gene: 12. CDR3 length: 15 amino acids. The CDR3, as DNA: TGTGCCAGTTTCAGGGAGGGAGGCTATTCCTACGAGCAGTACTTC. Encoded protein: CASFREGGYSYEQYF.

This chain links TRBV7-9 with TRBJ2-7; 10 bases line up with TRBD1. Germline V gives CDR1 SEHNR, CDR2 FQNEAQ (reference sequence). The CDR3 covers 15 residues. V dropped 4 bases and J dropped 3; count of bases not matched to a gene: 6. Here the CDR3 reads CASSSLDRGDYEQYF. In nucleotides, the CDR3 is TGTGCCAGCAGCTCCCTGGACAGGGGGGACTACGAGCAGTACTTC.